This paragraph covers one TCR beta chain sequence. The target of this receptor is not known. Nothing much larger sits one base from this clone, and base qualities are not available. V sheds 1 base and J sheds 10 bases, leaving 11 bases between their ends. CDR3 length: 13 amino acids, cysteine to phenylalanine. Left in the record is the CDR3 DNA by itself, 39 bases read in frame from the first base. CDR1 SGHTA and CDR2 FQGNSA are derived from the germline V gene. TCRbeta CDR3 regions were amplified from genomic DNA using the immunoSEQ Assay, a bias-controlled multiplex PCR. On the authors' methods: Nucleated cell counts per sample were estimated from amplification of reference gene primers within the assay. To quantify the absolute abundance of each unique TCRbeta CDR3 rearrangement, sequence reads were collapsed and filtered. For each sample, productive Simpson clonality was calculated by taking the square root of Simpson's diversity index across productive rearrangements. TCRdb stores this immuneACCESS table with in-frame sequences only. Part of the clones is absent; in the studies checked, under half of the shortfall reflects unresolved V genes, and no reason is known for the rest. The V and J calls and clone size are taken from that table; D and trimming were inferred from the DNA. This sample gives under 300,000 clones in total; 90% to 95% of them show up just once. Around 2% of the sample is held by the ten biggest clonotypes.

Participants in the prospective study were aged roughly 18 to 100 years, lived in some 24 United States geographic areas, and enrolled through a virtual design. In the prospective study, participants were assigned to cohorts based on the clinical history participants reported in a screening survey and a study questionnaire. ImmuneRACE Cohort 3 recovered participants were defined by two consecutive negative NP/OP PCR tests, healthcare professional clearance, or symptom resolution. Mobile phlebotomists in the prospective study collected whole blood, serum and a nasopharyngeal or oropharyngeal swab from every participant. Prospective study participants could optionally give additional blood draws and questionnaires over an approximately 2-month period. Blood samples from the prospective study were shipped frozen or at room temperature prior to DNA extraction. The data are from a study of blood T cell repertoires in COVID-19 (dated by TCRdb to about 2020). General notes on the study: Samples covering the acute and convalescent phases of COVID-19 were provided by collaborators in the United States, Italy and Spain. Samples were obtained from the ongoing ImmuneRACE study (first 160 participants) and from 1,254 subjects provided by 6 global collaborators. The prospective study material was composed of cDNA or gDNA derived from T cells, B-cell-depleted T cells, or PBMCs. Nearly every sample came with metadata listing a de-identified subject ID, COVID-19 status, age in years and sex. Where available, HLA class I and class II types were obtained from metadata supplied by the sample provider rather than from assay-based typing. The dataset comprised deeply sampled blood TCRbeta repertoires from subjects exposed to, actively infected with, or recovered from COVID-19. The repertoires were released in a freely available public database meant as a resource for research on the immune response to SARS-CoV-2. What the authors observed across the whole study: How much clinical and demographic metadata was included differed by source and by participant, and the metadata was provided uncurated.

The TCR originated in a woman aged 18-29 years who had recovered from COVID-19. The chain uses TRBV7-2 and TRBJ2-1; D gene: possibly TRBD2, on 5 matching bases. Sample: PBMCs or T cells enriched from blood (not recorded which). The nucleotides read TGTGCCAGCAGCTTAGGGACTGCCTCCGAGCAGTTCTTC. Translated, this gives CASSLGTASEQFF.